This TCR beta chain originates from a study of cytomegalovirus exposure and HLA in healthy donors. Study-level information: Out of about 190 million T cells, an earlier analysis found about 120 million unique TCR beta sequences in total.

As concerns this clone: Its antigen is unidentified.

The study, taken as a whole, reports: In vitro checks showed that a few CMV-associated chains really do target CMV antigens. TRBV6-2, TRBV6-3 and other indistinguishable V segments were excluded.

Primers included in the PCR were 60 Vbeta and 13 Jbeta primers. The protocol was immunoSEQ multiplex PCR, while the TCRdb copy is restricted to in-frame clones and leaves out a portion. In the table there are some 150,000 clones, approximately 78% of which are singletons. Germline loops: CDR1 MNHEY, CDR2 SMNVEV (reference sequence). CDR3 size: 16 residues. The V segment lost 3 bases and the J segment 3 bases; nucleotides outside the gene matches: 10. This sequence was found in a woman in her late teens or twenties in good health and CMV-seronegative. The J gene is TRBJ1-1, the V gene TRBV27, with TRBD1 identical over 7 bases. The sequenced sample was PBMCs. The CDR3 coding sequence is TGTGCCAGCAGTTTGGCTGGGACAGCCCGTTACACTGAAGCTTTCTTT. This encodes CASSLAGTARYTEAFF.